These 30 T cell receptor beta chains originate from one sample sequenced in a study of CD8 T cells in ankylosing spondylitis listed by TCRdb under 2017. The library was prepared using 5' RACE. Sequencing was performed on an Illumina HiSeq 2500. TCRdb reanalyzed the raw reads on its own, using fastp at Q25 for trimming and MiXCR for clone calling, and kept in-frame beta chains. Identical CDR3 protein sequences are pooled into one entry, listed with their most common genes and DNA. The sample table records 150,000 or so distinct CDR3 sequences; around 32% of these occur just once. Of the sample, 4.5% to 6% falls within the top ten clones. Sequenced input: synovial fluid, either unsorted or a sorted T cell fraction (not recorded which). Source of these receptors: a male donor with ankylosing spondylitis.

This clonotype was seen once. The rearrangement uses TRBV19 and TRBJ2-1; 8 bases match TRBD1. The CDR3 runs to 16 residues. Germline V gives CDR1 LNHDA, CDR2 SQIVND (reference sequence). The trim removed 5 bases at V and 6 bases at J, leaving 12 bases unmatched. The CDR3 sequence is CASSSPGGPTSNEQFF. CDR3 nucleotides: TGTGCCAGTAGTTCGCCAGGGGGCCCAACCTCCAATGAGCAGTTCTTC.

The table lists this clonotype with a few counts. The gene calls are TRBV20-1 and TRBJ1-1, with 7 bases aligning to TRBD1. The CDR3 runs to 16 residues. In germline, CDR1 is DFQATT, CDR2 SNEGSKA (reference sequence). Losses at the gene ends were 3 bases for V and 1 base for J; bases not matched to a gene: 11. CDR3 nucleotide sequence: TGCAGTGCTAGCGGGACAGAAGATCTAGCGAACACTGAAGCTTTCTTT. It yields the protein CSASGTEDLANTEAFF.

In this sample, this clonotype turned up a few times. The CDR3 DNA reads TGTGCCAGCAGTGGGGCCCTCACAGATACGCAGTATTTT. It translates to CASSGALTDTQYF. The chain links TRBV6-1 to TRBJ2-3; D unclear. Germline CDR1 reads MNHNS; CDR2 reads SASEGT. The CDR3 consists of 13 residues. V was clipped by 4 bases and J by 2 bases, with 7 bases between them.

This clonotype was recorded at least ten times. The chain has TRBV29-1 and TRBJ2-3, with D possibly matching TRBD2 (7 bases). Germline loops: CDR1 SQVTM, CDR2 ANQGSEA. The CDR3 spans 13 residues. V was pared by 2 bases and J by 6 bases, with 12 bases between. The CDR3 sequence is CSVERGAGDTQYF. In DNA, the CDR3 is TGCAGCGTTGAACGGGGGGCGGGGGATACGCAGTATTTT.

V is TRBV5-6 and J is TRBJ2-5, with 9 bases that match TRBD1. V lost 3 bases to trimming and J lost 9 bases; unmatched junction nucleotides: 12. The CDR3 totals 15 residues. Per the germline V gene, CDR1 is SGHDT and CDR2 is YYEEEE. The CDR3 DNA sequence: TGTGCCAGCAGCTCAGGGGGGACAGGGACGTGGGCCCAGTACTTC. Amino acid sequence: CASSSGGTGTWAQYF. The full variable domain, in which reference TRBV5-6 and TRBJ2-5 provide the parts outside the CDR3, is DAGVTQSPTHLIKTRGQQVTLRCSPKSGHDTVSWYQQALGQGPQFIFQYYEEEERQRGNFPDRFSGHQFPNYSSELNVNALLLGDSALYLCASSSGGTGTWAQYFGPGTRLLVL.

There are many counts of this clonotype. This rearrangement joins TRBV27 to TRBJ2-1, with 11 bases fitting TRBD2. CDR1 MNHEY and CDR2 SMNVEV come from the germline V gene (reference sequence). The CDR3 has 14 residues. V was clipped by 5 bases and J by 8 bases; unmatched bases: 5. CDR3 nucleotide sequence: TGTGCCAGCAGTCTTAGCGGGAGGGCCTATGAGCAGTTCTTC. Translated, it gives CASSLSGRAYEQFF.

The rearrangement links TRBV6-1 to TRBJ1-1; no definite D call. From germline, CDR1 is MNHNS and CDR2 SASEGT. V lost 5 bases, J lost 7 bases, and 17 bases lay in between. The CDR3 contains 14 residues. The CDR3 nucleotides are TGTGCCAGCAGTCGGCTTCCCTTGGAGGGTGAAGCTTTCTTT. It yields the protein CASSRLPLEGEAFF.

The rearrangement joins TRBV7-9 to TRBJ1-1, with no clear D. V lost 0 bases and J lost 4, with 6 bases in between. Looked up from germline, CDR1 is SEHNR and CDR2 is FQNEAQ (reference sequence). The CDR3 is 13 amino acids. CDR3: CASSLAPGTEAFF. The CDR3 coding sequence is TGTGCCAGCAGCTTAGCGCCGGGCACTGAAGCTTTCTTT. Combining the CDR3 with reference TRBV7-9 and TRBJ1-1 gives the whole variable domain DTGVSQNPRHKITKRGQNVTFRCDPISEHNRLYWYRQTLGQGPEFLTYFQNEAQLEKSRLLSDRFSAERPKGSFSTLEIQRTEQGDSAMYLCASSLAPGTEAFFGQGTRLTVV.

The CDR3 bases are TGTGCCAGCAGCATCGGAGGGGGGGGGCTGGGTTCAACTAATGAAAAACTGTTTTTT. This gives the protein CASSIGGGGLGSTNEKLFF. This sequence joins TRBV9 and TRBJ1-4; tentative D call: TRBD1 (6 bases). V was clipped by 4 bases and J by 0 bases, with 22 bases between them. The CDR3 is made up of 19 amino acids. CDR1 and CDR2 (germline): SGDLS, YYNGEE.

The V gene is TRBV2, the J gene TRBJ2-3; the D gene is possibly TRBD2 (5 bases). V was pared by 4 bases and J by 6 bases, with 14 bases between. From germline, CDR1 is SNHLY and CDR2 FYNNEI. CDR3 size: 14 residues. The CDR3: CASSGGQVSDTQYF. In DNA, the CDR3 is TGTGCCAGCAGTGGCGGGCAGGTATCCGATACGCAGTATTTT.

As for this clonotype: A much larger clone lies a single base off, so this may be a read error. V is TRBV7-3 and J is TRBJ2-6, with D tentatively TRBD1 or TRBD2 (5 bases each). Germline values: CDR1 SGHTA, CDR2 FQGTGA. V lost 4 bases, J lost 4 bases, and 14 bases lay in between. The CDR3 is 16 amino acids. The CDR3 bases are TGTGCCAGCAGCTATAGGGGCAGGGACGGGGCCAACGTCCTGACTTTC. Its translation is CASSYRGRDGANVLTF.

The sample holds a few counts of this clonotype. The junction departs from germline at one end; a sequencing error may be responsible. This chain joins TRBV10-3 and TRBJ1-6; the D gene is possibly TRBD1 (5 bases). The germline CDR1 and CDR2 sequences are ENHRY and SYGVKD. This CDR3 has 13 amino acids. CDR3 in amino acids: CAISDRDKSPLHF. Written as DNA, the CDR3 is TGTGCCATCAGTGACAGGGATAAATCACCCCTCCACTTT.

At least ten counts were recorded for this clonotype. This sequence joins TRBV7-8 and TRBJ1-1; no firm D call. This CDR3 is built from 14 residues. The ends were cut back, 2 bases at V and 1 base at J, with 8 bases in the middle. Germline-derived CDR1 and CDR2 are SGHVS and FQNEAQ. CDR3 sequence (DNA): TGTGCCAGCAGCTTATCAGAGGCGAACACTGAAGCTTTCTTT. Its protein is CASSLSEANTEAFF.

The table lists this clonotype with a few counts. CDR3 sequence reads: CASSPDQGQMNTEAFF. CDR3 DNA sequence: TGTGCCAGCAGCCCCGATCAGGGACAGATGAACACTGAAGCTTTCTTT. The J gene is TRBJ1-1, the V gene TRBV5-6, with TRBD1 matching over 7 bases. Germline assignment: CDR1 SGHDT and CDR2 YYEEEE. Losses at the gene ends were 4 bases for V and 0 bases for J; bases not matched to a gene: 9. The CDR3 runs to 16 residues.

The chain has TRBV7-2 and TRBJ1-2; D is perhaps TRBD1 (5 bases). Per germline, CDR1 SGHTA and CDR2 FQGNSA. The CDR3 has 16 residues. V lost 1 base and J 3 bases, leaving 15 bases between the germline ends. The CDR3: CASSLGVAGSYYGYTF. DNA of the CDR3: TGTGCCAGCAGCTTAGGGGTGGCAGGGTCCTACTATGGCTACACCTTC.

The J gene is TRBJ2-2, the V gene TRBV12-3 or TRBV12-4; D is possibly TRBD1 or TRBD2 (5 bases each). Trimming stripped 2 bases from V and 1 base from J, with 11 bases between. The CDR3 is 16 residues long. CDR3 nucleotide sequence: TGTGCCAGCAGTTTAACCGGGGCCGGGAACACCGGGGAGCTGTTTTTT. This sequence encodes CASSLTGAGNTGELFF.

The chain carries TRBV3-1 and TRBJ1-2, with 12 bases fitting TRBD1. Germline CDR1 is LGHDT and CDR2 is YNNKEL (reference sequence). The junction had 7 bases not matched to a gene; V was cut back by 7 bases and J by 7 bases. The CDR3 covers 14 residues. The CDR3, as DNA: TGTGCCAGCACCTTGGGACAGGGGGCGTCTGGCTACACCTTC. This encodes CASTLGQGASGYTF.

This clonotype appeared a few times. The genes are TRBV19 and TRBJ2-7; TRBD1 aligns across 9 bases. Trimming removed 4 bases from V and 3 bases from J; junction bases left unmatched: 7. CDR1 is LNHDA, CDR2 SQIVND, per germline (reference sequence). This CDR3 spans 15 amino acids. Here the CDR3 DNA reads TGTGCCAGTAGTAGCGCCGGGACAGGGTTCTACGAGCAGTACTTC. This encodes CASSSAGTGFYEQYF.

This clonotype has just a few counts. The V and J genes are TRBV7-2 and TRBJ1-2; no clear D. Germline assignment: CDR1 SGHTA and CDR2 FQGNSA. Between the trimmed V and J ends, which lost 2 bases and 8 bases, there was a span of 9 bases. This CDR3 spans 12 amino acids. CDR3 protein: CASSLSESGYTF. The DNA of the CDR3 is TGTGCCAGCAGCTTATCCGAGTCGGGCTACACCTTC.

The rearrangement joins TRBV20-1 to TRBJ2-3; TRBD2 matches at 10 bases. V dropped 2 bases and J dropped 0; count of bases not matched to a gene: 11. This CDR3 region has 18 residues. CDR1 and CDR2 (germline): DFQATT, SNEGSKA (reference sequence). This chain's CDR3 is CSARKASGGRDSTDTQYF. The CDR3 bases are TGCAGTGCTAGAAAGGCTAGCGGGGGCCGAGATAGCACAGATACGCAGTATTTT.

The chain couples TRBV9 to TRBJ1-2; D is possibly TRBD1 (6 bases). CDR3 length: 14 residues. V dropped 4 bases and J dropped 4 bases, with 14 bases sitting between them. The germline gives CDR1 SGDLS, CDR2 YYNGEE. As DNA, the CDR3 is TGTGCCAGCAGCAGCCTCGGACAGACCTATGGCTACACCTTC. It is translated as CASSSLGQTYGYTF.

This clonotype was counted ten times or more. This chain uses TRBV29-1 with TRBJ1-3, with TRBD1 matching over 10 bases. The CDR3 contains 16 residues. Germline V gene lookup returns CDR1 SQVTM and CDR2 ANQGSEA. V lost 3 bases, J lost 0 bases, and 5 bases stayed unmatched. The CDR3 loop is CSVEGRDRGSGNTIYF. The CDR3 DNA reads TGCAGCGTTGAGGGTCGGGACAGGGGCTCTGGAAACACCATATATTTT.

This clonotype was detected ten times or more. The chain joins TRBV27 to TRBJ1-4; 10 positions match TRBD1. Germline V CDR1 and CDR2: MNHEY, SMNVEV (reference sequence). The trim removed 4 bases at V and 10 bases at J, leaving 6 bases unmatched. This CDR3 spans 14 amino acids. The CDR3 here is CASSWGQGRGKLFF. The CDR3 bases are TGTGCCAGCAGTTGGGGACAGGGGAGGGGAAAACTGTTTTTT.

The sample holds a few counts of this clonotype. V usage is TRBV6-5 and J usage is TRBJ1-4; D possibly corresponds to TRBD1 (5 bases). Germline V gene data show CDR1 as MNHEY and CDR2 as SVGAGI. The CDR3 is 15 amino acids. The germline V and J ends were trimmed by 0 bases and 3 bases, with 8 bases remaining between them. CDR3 residues: CASSYSGGSNEKLFF. CDR3 sequence (DNA): TGTGCCAGCAGTTACTCCGGGGGTTCTAATGAAAAACTGTTTTTT.

The chain employs TRBV18 and TRBJ2-1; D is unclear. V dropped 1 base and J dropped 8 bases, with 9 bases sitting between them. In germline, CDR1 is KGHSH, CDR2 LQKENI. The CDR3 is made up of 13 amino acids. CDR3 loop: CASSPLQTDEQFF. CDR3 nucleotide sequence: TGTGCCAGCTCACCACTACAGACGGATGAGCAGTTCTTC.

The chain links TRBV5-1 to TRBJ2-2, with TRBD2 matching over 9 bases. V trimming: 5 bases; J trimming: 2 bases; junction bases outside the gene matches: 4. This CDR3 is 15 amino acids long. Looked up from germline, CDR1 is SGHRS and CDR2 is YFSETQ. The CDR3 nucleotides are TGCGCCAGCAGGATAGCGGGAGACAACACCGGGGAGCTGTTTTTT. It encodes CASRIAGDNTGELFF.

This chain joins TRBV29-1 and TRBJ2-3, with D maybe TRBD2 (6 bases). Trimming pared 7 bases from V and 6 bases from J, leaving 17 bases between. The CDR3 sequence is 13 residues long. Looked up from germline, CDR1 is SQVTM and CDR2 is ANQGSEA. For the CDR3, the DNA is TGCAGCGGGTGGGGACTCCCTGGGGATACGCAGTATTTT. Translation: CSGWGLPGDTQYF.

This clonotype was observed many times. This chain joins TRBV5-1 and TRBJ1-1; tentatively, D is TRBD1 (5 bases). Germline V lookup: CDR1 SGHRS, CDR2 YFSETQ. The CDR3 totals 15 residues. Trimming cost V 0 bases and J 1 base, with 10 bases left between them. The CDR3 is CASSLGGSTNTEAFF. DNA of the CDR3: TGCGCCAGCAGCTTGGGGGGGAGTACGAACACTGAAGCTTTCTTT.

This clonotype was counted between two and nine times. The V call is TRBV7-9, the J call TRBJ1-1, with D hard to call. This CDR3 is built from 16 residues. V shed 5 bases and J shed 1 base, with 17 bases lying between them. Germline CDR1 reads SEHNR; CDR2 reads FQNEAQ (reference sequence). CDR3 coding DNA: TGTGCCAGCAGCCCCGTCCGTCCTCCCAAGAACACTGAAGCTTTCTTT. Amino acid sequence: CASSPVRPPKNTEAFF.

This clonotype was detected many times. The chain joins TRBV20-1 to TRBJ2-5, with D perhaps TRBD2 (5 bases). Trimming took 2 bases from V and 0 from J, leaving 7 bases between them. CDR1 is DFQATT and CDR2 is SNEGSKA in the germline V gene (reference sequence). The CDR3 runs 13 residues. CDR3 region: CSARYGNQETQYF. The CDR3 DNA follows: TGCAGTGCTAGATACGGGAACCAAGAGACCCAGTACTTC.